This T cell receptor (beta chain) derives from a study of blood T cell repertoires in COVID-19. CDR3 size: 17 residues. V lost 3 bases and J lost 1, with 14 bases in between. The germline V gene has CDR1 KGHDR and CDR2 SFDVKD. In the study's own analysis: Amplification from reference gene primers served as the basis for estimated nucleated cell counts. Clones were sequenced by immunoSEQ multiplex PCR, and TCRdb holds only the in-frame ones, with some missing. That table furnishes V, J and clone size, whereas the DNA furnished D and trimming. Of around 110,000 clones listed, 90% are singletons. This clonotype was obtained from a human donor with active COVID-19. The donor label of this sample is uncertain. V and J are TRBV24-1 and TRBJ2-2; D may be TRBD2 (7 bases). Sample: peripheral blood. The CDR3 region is CATSDTRGARNTGELFF. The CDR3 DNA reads TGTGCCACCAGTGATACTCGGGGGGCGAGGAACACCGGGGAGCTGTTTTTT.